This TCR beta chain comes out of a study of blood T cells in healthy people across ages. Whole-study findings and limits: Per million T cells, the diversity of TCR beta decreased roughly linearly as age advanced. Aged donors had fewer naive CD4+ cells and lower diversity than long-lived donors.

CDR1 and CDR2 from the germline V gene are MNHEY and SMNVEV (reference sequence). There are 16 residues in the CDR3. V was trimmed by 5 bases and J by 0 bases, leaving 16 bases between them. This clonotype showed up just a few times. As yet, its antigen is unknown. Alongside a J-beta primer mix, a sample-barcoded 5' primer served in a second PCR lasting roughly 6 to 12 cycles. A template-switch adaptor that had 12 random nucleotides put a tag on each cDNA molecule. TCRdb re-called the 5' RACE reads with MiXCR, one entry per CDR3 protein. The sample carries roughly 1.7 million distinct CDR3 sequences, roughly 30% recorded once. Per sample, no less than 5.5 micrograms of total RNA were extracted.

This clonotype originated in a woman in her twenties or thirties in good health. J is TRBJ1-2 and V is TRBV27; tentatively, D is TRBD1 (6 bases). The sample consisted of blood. CDR3 in DNA: TGTGCCAGCAGTCCCCAGGACAGCTTAGCTAACTATGGCTACACCTTC. The encoded protein is CASSPQDSLANYGYTF.